This T cell receptor (beta chain) is from a study of blood T cell repertoires in COVID-19. Study summary: Both acute and convalescent COVID-19 samples were obtained from the United States, Italy and Spain. Sources were T cells, B-cell-depleted T cells, or PBMCs; the material itself was cDNA or gDNA.

As processed by the authors: Amplification of reference gene primers was used by the study to estimate nucleated cell counts. Data came from immunoSEQ multiplex PCR; TCRdb stores just in-frame clones and leaves some out. The DNA gave D and trimming, while V, J and clone size come from that table. The sample lists more than 150,000 clones; 75% to 90% were seen once. Losses at the gene ends were 5 bases for V and 0 bases for J; bases not matched to a gene: 6. The CDR3 is 15 residues long. Looked up from germline, CDR1 is SEHNR and CDR2 is FQNEAQ (reference sequence). The origin of this receptor is a woman aged 70-85 years with acute or convalescent COVID-19. The sequencing sample was made of peripheral blood. The rearrangement links TRBV7-9 to TRBJ1-2, with 7 bases lining up with TRBD1. The CDR3 DNA reads as TGTGCCAGCAGCATCGGACAGGCCTCTAACTATGGCTACACCTTC. Translating it yields CASSIGQASNYGYTF. The full variable domain, rest sourced from reference TRBV7-9 and TRBJ1-2, is DTGVSQNPRHKITKRGQNVTFRCDPISEHNRLYWYRQTLGQGPEFLTYFQNEAQLEKSRLLSDRFSAERPKGSFSTLEIQRTEQGDSAMYLCASSIGQASNYGYTFGSGTRLTVV.